Listed below are T cell receptor beta chains from one sample, sequenced in a study of T cells in Graves' hyperthyroidism and ophthalmopathy. TCRdb processed the multiplex PCR reads anew with MiXCR; each CDR3 protein has one entry. The sample has a few hundred thousand distinct CDR3 sequences; approximately 14% are singletons. The sample taken for sequencing was blood. Every receptor here comes from a woman between 18 and 30 years old with Graves' hyperthyroidism that later progressed to Graves' ophthalmopathy. Each CDR3 is given with its conserved first and last residue. D genes are given only for firm matches. Expanded clones get a size class; other rows say once, few or many, or leave the size out.

abundance: NA; j_gene: TRBJ1-3; v_gene: TRBV7-9; d_gene: NA; CDR3nt: TGTGCCAGCAGCTTAGCGTTGCTTGGAAACACCATATATTTT; CDR3aa: CASSLALLGNTIYF
abundance: NA; j_gene: TRBJ1-2; v_gene: TRBV4-1; d_gene: TRBD1; CDR3nt: TGCGCCAGCAGCCACCTAGGGACAGATACCAACTATGGCTACACCTTC; CDR3aa: CASSHLGTDTNYGYTF
abundance: NA; j_gene: TRBJ2-1; v_gene: TRBV24-1; d_gene: NA; CDR3nt: TGTGCCACCAGCGGGAGCAGGGAGAGGCATGAGCAGTTCTTC; CDR3aa: CATSGSRERHEQFF
abundance: NA; j_gene: TRBJ2-1; v_gene: TRBV7-9; d_gene: NA; CDR3nt: TGTGCCAGCAGCTTAGACCGGGAGTGGCGTAATGAGCAGTTCTTC; CDR3aa: CASSLDREWRNEQFF
abundance: many; j_gene: TRBJ2-1; v_gene: TRBV6-2/TRBV6-3; d_gene: TRBD2; CDR3nt: TGTGCCAGCAGTTACTCACTAGCGGGAGGGGCCTACAATGAGCAGTTCTTC; CDR3aa: CASSYSLAGGAYNEQFF
abundance: NA; j_gene: TRBJ2-7; v_gene: TRBV27; d_gene: TRBD2; CDR3nt: TGTGCCAGCAGTTTATTTCCGGGGGGTGTGGACGAGCAGTACTTC; CDR3aa: CASSLFPGGVDEQYF
abundance: NA; j_gene: TRBJ1-5; v_gene: TRBV4-1; d_gene: NA; CDR3nt: TGCGCCAGCAGCCTAACCCTCGGCCTACGCAATCAGCCCCAGCATTTT; CDR3aa: CASSLTLGLRNQPQHF
abundance: many; j_gene: TRBJ2-1; v_gene: TRBV11-2; d_gene: TRBD1; CDR3nt: TGTGCCAGCAGATCCGGGACAGGGGTAATCGATGAGCAGTTCTTC; CDR3aa: CASRSGTGVIDEQFF
abundance: many; j_gene: TRBJ2-3; v_gene: TRBV12-3/TRBV12-4; d_gene: NA; CDR3nt: TGTGCCAGCAGTTCCCCGACCCCCAGCACAGATACGCAGTATTTT; CDR3aa: CASSSPTPSTDTQYF
abundance: many; j_gene: TRBJ2-7; v_gene: TRBV10-3; d_gene: NA; CDR3nt: TGTGCCATCAGTGAGTCGGGGTCCTACGAGCAGTACTTC; CDR3aa: CAISESGSYEQYF
abundance: NA; j_gene: TRBJ2-2; v_gene: TRBV5-1; d_gene: TRBD1; CDR3nt: TGCGCCAGCGGCGAGACAGGGTCAGAGTCCGGGGAGCTGTTTTTT; CDR3aa: CASGETGSESGELFF
abundance: many; j_gene: TRBJ2-1; v_gene: TRBV6-2/TRBV6-3; d_gene: TRBD2; CDR3nt: TGTGCCAGCAGTTCTGCTTACCTCCGGGACTACACATCGAGCTCCTACAATGAGCAGTTCTTC; CDR3aa: CASSSAYLRDYTSSSYNEQFF
abundance: NA; j_gene: TRBJ2-2; v_gene: TRBV5-1; d_gene: NA; CDR3nt: TGCGCCAGCAGTTTTGACGGATACACCGGGGAGCTGTTTTTT; CDR3aa: CASSFDGYTGELFF
abundance: many; j_gene: TRBJ2-7; v_gene: TRBV6-1; d_gene: TRBD2; CDR3nt: TGTGCCAGCAAATTACCCCTAGCGGGAGAGGACGAGCAGTACTTC; CDR3aa: CASKLPLAGEDEQYF
abundance: NA; j_gene: TRBJ2-5; v_gene: TRBV5-1; d_gene: TRBD2; CDR3nt: TGCGCCAGCAGCTTGGCAGCGGGAGTGTCGGAGACCCAGTACTTC; CDR3aa: CASSLAAGVSETQYF
abundance: many; j_gene: TRBJ2-3; v_gene: TRBV28; d_gene: NA; CDR3nt: TGTGCCAGCAGCCCGCGGGGGCGCTTCTCAGATACGCAGTATTTT; CDR3aa: CASSPRGRFSDTQYF
abundance: NA; j_gene: TRBJ2-2; v_gene: TRBV13; d_gene: NA; CDR3nt: TGTGCCAGCAGCTCAGCCGGGGAGCTGTTTTTT; CDR3aa: CASSSAGELFF
abundance: many; j_gene: TRBJ2-7; v_gene: TRBV2; d_gene: NA; CDR3nt: TGTGCCAGCAGTGGTCAGGGGTTGGCCTACGAGCAGTACTTC; CDR3aa: CASSGQGLAYEQYF
abundance: many; j_gene: TRBJ2-1; v_gene: TRBV27; d_gene: TRBD2; CDR3nt: TGTGCCAGCAGTTCACGACTAGCGGGAAGGAATTACAATGAGCAGTTCTTC; CDR3aa: CASSSRLAGRNYNEQFF
abundance: many; j_gene: TRBJ2-7; v_gene: TRBV27; d_gene: TRBD1; CDR3nt: TGTGCCAGCAAGAAGTCAGGGGGAATCTCCTACGAGCAGTACTTC; CDR3aa: CASKKSGGISYEQYF
abundance: many; j_gene: TRBJ2-3; v_gene: TRBV28; d_gene: TRBD2; CDR3nt: TGTGCCATCATGAGCGGGAAAGGTGGTAAAATCAGCACAGATACGCAGTATTTT; CDR3aa: CAIMSGKGGKISTDTQYF
abundance: NA; j_gene: TRBJ2-7; v_gene: TRBV28; d_gene: TRBD1; CDR3nt: TGTGCCAGCAGTTTAACGGGACAGTCCTACGAGCAGCACTTC; CDR3aa: CASSLTGQSYEQHF
abundance: many; j_gene: TRBJ2-1; v_gene: TRBV7-2; d_gene: TRBD2; CDR3nt: TGTGCCAGCAGCTTAGAAGGGACTAGCTTTGATGAGCAGTTCTTC; CDR3aa: CASSLEGTSFDEQFF
abundance: many; j_gene: TRBJ2-2; v_gene: TRBV30; d_gene: TRBD1; CDR3nt: TGTGCCTGGAAACGCCAGGGGGCGGAGACCGGGGAGCTGTTTTTT; CDR3aa: CAWKRQGAETGELFF
abundance: many; j_gene: TRBJ2-3; v_gene: TRBV7-9; d_gene: TRBD2; CDR3nt: TGTGCCAGCAGCCTTCCGACTAGCGGGACGACAGATACGCAGTATTTT; CDR3aa: CASSLPTSGTTDTQYF
abundance: many; j_gene: TRBJ2-1; v_gene: TRBV12-3/TRBV12-4; d_gene: NA; CDR3nt: TGTGCCAGCGGGGACAATGAGCAGTTCTTC; CDR3aa: CASGDNEQFF
abundance: NA; j_gene: TRBJ1-2; v_gene: TRBV4-3; d_gene: TRBD1; CDR3nt: TGCGCCAGCAGCCTTACGGACAGGGGATATGGCTACACCTTC; CDR3aa: CASSLTDRGYGYTF
abundance: few; j_gene: TRBJ2-3; v_gene: TRBV5-1; d_gene: NA; CDR3nt: TGCGCCAGCTCCTTGGACCAACAGGCCAGGGCAGATACGCAGTATTTT; CDR3aa: CASSLDQQARADTQYF
abundance: few; j_gene: TRBJ2-6; v_gene: TRBV6-2/TRBV6-3; d_gene: NA; CDR3nt: TGTGCCAGCAAACCCCCTCGGGCAGTCGTAGGGGCCAACGTCCTGACTTTC; CDR3aa: CASKPPRAVVGANVLTF
abundance: few; j_gene: TRBJ2-7; v_gene: TRBV29-1; d_gene: NA; CDR3nt: TGCAGCGTTGAAGGCAGGGGTATCTACGAGCAGTACTTC; CDR3aa: CSVEGRGIYEQYF
abundance: many; j_gene: TRBJ2-5; v_gene: TRBV9; d_gene: TRBD2; CDR3nt: TGTGCCAGCAGCAGAGCGGGAGGGTATTCGGAGACCCAGTACTTC; CDR3aa: CASSRAGGYSETQYF
abundance: few; j_gene: TRBJ2-4; v_gene: TRBV20-1; d_gene: TRBD2; CDR3nt: TGCAGTGCTAGACGGACTAGCTCCATAGCCAAAAACATTCAGTACTTC; CDR3aa: CSARRTSSIAKNIQYF
abundance: many; j_gene: TRBJ1-5; v_gene: TRBV6-2/TRBV6-3; d_gene: NA; CDR3nt: TGTGCCAGCAGTCTTCTGGGGGTAAATCAGCCCCAGCATTTT; CDR3aa: CASSLLGVNQPQHF
abundance: NA; j_gene: TRBJ2-1; v_gene: TRBV5-6; d_gene: NA; CDR3nt: TGTGCCAGCAGATCAAGTTGGGGCCAGCTGTACAATGAGCAGTTCTTC; CDR3aa: CASRSSWGQLYNEQFF
abundance: many; j_gene: TRBJ2-5; v_gene: TRBV20-1; d_gene: TRBD2; CDR3nt: TGCAGTGCGAACTCGGGGGGCCAAGAGACCCAGTACTTC; CDR3aa: CSANSGGQETQYF
abundance: many; j_gene: TRBJ2-1; v_gene: TRBV24-1; d_gene: NA; CDR3nt: TGTGCCACCAGTGATGACAGGTACAATGAGCAGTTCTTC; CDR3aa: CATSDDRYNEQFF
abundance: many; j_gene: TRBJ2-5; v_gene: TRBV6-2/TRBV6-3; d_gene: NA; CDR3nt: TGTGCCAGCCTCCCCCGAGAAAAAACCCCGGAGGAGACCCAGTACTTC; CDR3aa: CASLPREKTPEETQYF
abundance: many; j_gene: TRBJ2-5; v_gene: TRBV18; d_gene: NA; CDR3nt: TGTGCCAGCTCACCAAACAGCGCCCAAGAGACCCAGTACTTC; CDR3aa: CASSPNSAQETQYF
abundance: many; j_gene: TRBJ2-7; v_gene: TRBV20-1; d_gene: NA; CDR3nt: TGCAGTGCTAGAGGGGGTCGGGACGGTGTTCTCGAGCAGTACTTC; CDR3aa: CSARGGRDGVLEQYF
abundance: NA; j_gene: TRBJ2-7; v_gene: TRBV30; d_gene: NA; CDR3nt: TGTGCCTGGAGTCAGAGTTCCTACGAGCAGTACTTC; CDR3aa: CAWSQSSYEQYF
abundance: many; j_gene: TRBJ2-1; v_gene: TRBV6-5; d_gene: NA; CDR3nt: TGTGCCAGCAGTTACGCCCTAGAGCCCTACAATGAGCAGTTCTTC; CDR3aa: CASSYALEPYNEQFF
abundance: NA; j_gene: TRBJ2-5; v_gene: TRBV5-1; d_gene: TRBD2; CDR3nt: TGCGCCAGCAGCCTCGGGACTAGCGGAACATCCCAAGAGACCCAGTACTTC; CDR3aa: CASSLGTSGTSQETQYF
abundance: NA; j_gene: TRBJ2-7; v_gene: TRBV6-1; d_gene: NA; CDR3nt: TGTGCCAGCAGTTCCCCGGCCACGGGGCAGTACTTC; CDR3aa: CASSSPATGQYF
abundance: many; j_gene: TRBJ2-7; v_gene: TRBV7-2; d_gene: TRBD2; CDR3nt: TGTGCCAGCAGCTCTGGACTAGCGTATACCTACGAGCAGTACTTC; CDR3aa: CASSSGLAYTYEQYF
abundance: NA; j_gene: TRBJ1-5; v_gene: TRBV6-1; d_gene: NA; CDR3nt: TGTGCCAGCAGTGACCATAACAGGGTCGGGAAACGCAATCAGCCCCAGCATTTT; CDR3aa: CASSDHNRVGKRNQPQHF
abundance: many; j_gene: TRBJ2-7; v_gene: TRBV5-5; d_gene: NA; CDR3nt: TGTGCCAGCAGCTTGCGGCTAGGTGACGAGCAGTACTTC; CDR3aa: CASSLRLGDEQYF
abundance: many; j_gene: TRBJ1-4; v_gene: TRBV28; d_gene: NA; CDR3nt: TGTGCCAGCAGTTCGCTCTACGACGGTGCAACTAATGAAAAACTGTTTTTT; CDR3aa: CASSSLYDGATNEKLFF
abundance: many; j_gene: TRBJ1-1; v_gene: TRBV24-1; d_gene: NA; CDR3nt: TGTGCCACCAGTGACGGGACTGAAGCTTTCTTT; CDR3aa: CATSDGTEAFF
abundance: NA; j_gene: TRBJ2-7; v_gene: TRBV27; d_gene: NA; CDR3nt: TGTGCCAGCAGTATACAGGTGGGCCCATCCTACGAGCAGTACTTC; CDR3aa: CASSIQVGPSYEQYF
abundance: many; j_gene: TRBJ2-1; v_gene: TRBV7-3; d_gene: TRBD2; CDR3nt: TGTGCCAGCAGCTTCTCAGCGGGAGGACGGAGCTCCTACAATGAGCAGTTCTTC; CDR3aa: CASSFSAGGRSSYNEQFF
abundance: many; j_gene: TRBJ2-5; v_gene: TRBV5-5; d_gene: NA; CDR3nt: TGTGCCAGCAGGCCCGGGACAAGCAGCCAAGAGACCCAGTACTTC; CDR3aa: CASRPGTSSQETQYF
abundance: once; j_gene: TRBJ2-5; v_gene: TRBV20-1; d_gene: TRBD2; CDR3nt: TGCAGTGCTATAGTAGTGAGCGGGAGTCTGCCGTTTGGCGAGAGCCAGTACTTC; CDR3aa: CSAIVVSGSLPFGESQYF
abundance: once; j_gene: TRBJ2-1; v_gene: TRBV6-1; d_gene: TRBD2; CDR3nt: TGTGCCAGCAGTGAAAGCATCGGGAGGGCCGAGGAGCAGTTCTTC; CDR3aa: CASSESIGRAEEQFF
abundance: many; j_gene: TRBJ2-1; v_gene: TRBV20-1; d_gene: TRBD2; CDR3nt: TGCAGTGTAGCGGGAGGGGAATACAATGAGCAGTTCTTC; CDR3aa: CSVAGGEYNEQFF
abundance: many; j_gene: TRBJ2-5; v_gene: TRBV6-5; d_gene: NA; CDR3nt: TGTGCCAGCAGTTACAATACCACAGTACAAGAGACCCAGTACTTC; CDR3aa: CASSYNTTVQETQYF